Below, 30 T cell receptor beta chains from the same sample are listed, as sequenced in a study of lymphopenia after photon versus proton radiotherapy. The repertoire was sequenced with immunoSEQ multiplex PCR; TCRdb's copy has only in-frame clones and lacks some. The sample comprises around 160,000 clones, roughly nine tenths of which are singletons, and about 4.7% rests with the top ten. The sample was peripheral blood, taken from a patient treated with photon-based radiotherapy. These receptors originate from a man aged 50 or older with gastric cancer.

This chain connects TRBV19 to TRBJ2-1, with D perhaps TRBD2 (5 bases). The germline CDR1 and CDR2 sequences are LNHDA and SQIVND (reference sequence). The CDR3 has 17 residues. Trimming left V 4 bases short and J 0 bases short, with 16 bases between. The CDR3 protein is CASSNLDGLLSYNEQFF. In nucleotides, the CDR3 is TGTGCCAGTAGTAATTTAGACGGACTTCTCTCCTACAATGAGCAGTTCTTC.

This clone was seen a single time. The chain links TRBV4-1 to TRBJ1-3; possible D gene TRBD1, 5 bases. The V and J ends lost 3 bases and 4 bases respectively, with 13 bases between them. The CDR3 has 15 residues. Germline V lookup: CDR1 MGHRA, CDR2 YSYEKL. The CDR3: CASSQGTARGNTIYF. CDR3 nucleotides: TGCGCCAGCAGCCAGGGGACGGCTAGGGGAAACACCATATATTTT.

The V gene is TRBV5-4, the J gene TRBJ2-7; 11 nucleotides match TRBD2. Per germline, CDR1 SGHNT and CDR2 YYREEE (reference sequence). The CDR3 spans 14 residues. The ends lost 6 bases at V and 5 bases at J; junction bases unmatched: 7. As DNA, the CDR3 is TGTGCCAGCACCCGGACTAGCGGGTTCAACGAGCAGTACTTC. It encodes CASTRTSGFNEQYF.

A remark on this clone: A read error may explain this, as a much larger clone is one base away. The J gene is TRBJ1-1, the V gene TRBV5-1; D is undetermined. Germline V gene lookup returns CDR1 SGHRS and CDR2 YFSETQ. V lost 0 bases and J lost 0, with 9 bases in between. The CDR3 length is 15 residues. CDR3 in amino acids: CASSLVADMNTEAFF. The CDR3 region has the DNA TGCGCCAGCAGCTTGGTGGCCGACATGAACACTGAAGCTTTCTTT.

The V call is TRBV4-3, the J call TRBJ1-2; tentatively, D is TRBD1 (6 bases). V was trimmed by 4 bases and J by 8 bases, leaving 20 bases between them. The CDR3 has 15 residues. Looked up from germline, CDR1 is LGHNA and CDR2 is YSLEER. This CDR3 reads CASSPLQGEGKGYTF. For the CDR3, the DNA is TGCGCCAGCAGCCCCCTACAGGGTGAAGGAAAAGGCTACACCTTC.

This clone appeared once. The chain links TRBV19 to TRBJ2-5; D is unresolved. Germline CDR1 is LNHDA and CDR2 is SQIVND (reference sequence). Between the trimmed V and J ends, which lost 0 bases and 0 bases, there was a span of 2 bases. The CDR3 has 13 amino acids. The chain's CDR3 is CASSIEDQETQYF. The CDR3 DNA is TGTGCCAGTAGTATAGAGGACCAAGAGACCCAGTACTTC. The variable domain in full, with the rest retrieved from reference TRBV19 and TRBJ2-5, is DGGITQSPKYLFRKEGQNVTLSCEQNLNHDAMYWYRQDPGQGLRLIYYSQIVNDFQKGDIAEGYSVSREKKESFPLTVTSAQKNPTAFYLCASSIEDQETQYFGPGTRLLVL.

The chain recombines TRBV7-2 with TRBJ2-7; D is possibly TRBD2 (6 bases). V was pared by 8 bases and J by 3 bases, with 14 bases between. The CDR3 spans 13 residues. Germline CDR1 and CDR2: SGHTA and FQGNSA. The CDR3 DNA follows: TGTGCCAGCGCTTTAAGGCGGGACTACGAGCAGTACTTC. As protein: CASALRRDYEQYF.

The chain is built from TRBV28 and TRBJ2-7, with D tentatively TRBD2 (7 bases). The CDR3 loop spans 14 amino acids. V was shortened by 3 bases and J by 5 bases, with 14 bases between the two germline ends. Per the germline V gene, CDR1 is MDHEN and CDR2 is SYDVKM. The CDR3 sequence: CASSFGGRTDEQYF. In nucleotides, the CDR3 is TGTGCCAGCAGTTTCGGGGGGCGAACTGACGAGCAGTACTTC. Complete variable domain (other parts from reference TRBV28 and TRBJ2-7): DVKVTQSSRYLVKRTGEKVFLECVQDMDHENMFWYRQDPGLGLRLIYFSYDVKMKEKGDIPEGYSVSREKKERFSLILESASTNQTSMYLCASSFGGRTDEQYFGPGTRLTVT.

CDR3 nucleotides: TGCGCCAGCAGGTCCTTAGCGGGAGCAGATACGCAGTATTTT. This codes for CASRSLAGADTQYF. The chain links TRBV5-1 to TRBJ2-3, with 9 positions matching TRBD2. Trimming cost V 5 bases and J 4 bases; bases outside gene matches: 5. This CDR3 spans 14 amino acids. Germline CDR1 SGHRS, CDR2 YFSETQ.

The rearrangement joins TRBV2 to TRBJ2-4, with D hard to call. The CDR3 has 15 residues. V shed 0 bases and J shed 4 bases, with 10 bases lying between them. Germline V gene lookup returns CDR1 SNHLY and CDR2 FYNNEI. As DNA, the CDR3 is TGTGCCAGCAGTGAAGCTCTCGACACGAAAAACATTCAGTACTTC. Protein sequence: CASSEALDTKNIQYF.

The rearrangement joins TRBV29-1 to TRBJ2-5, with a possible D match to TRBD1 (6 bases). Germline lookup yields CDR1 SQVTM and CDR2 ANQGSEA. The CDR3 runs to 13 residues. The V and J ends lost 4 bases and 2 bases respectively, with 11 bases between them. This CDR3 reads CSVGRDTQETQYF. The CDR3 DNA reads as TGCAGCGTTGGCCGGGACACACAAGAGACCCAGTACTTC.

This chain connects TRBV4-1 to TRBJ1-3; the D is unclear. V was trimmed by 1 base and J by 0 bases, leaving 7 bases between them. The V gene's germline CDR1 is MGHRA and CDR2 YSYEKL. The CDR3 has 15 amino acids. The CDR3: CASSQGTSSGNTIYF. DNA for the CDR3: TGCGCCAGCAGCCAAGGCACCAGCTCTGGAAACACCATATATTTT.

In its sample, this clone was seen once. The junction departs from germline at one end; a sequencing error may be responsible. The chain employs TRBV5-4 and TRBJ2-7; 7 positions match TRBD2. Germline CDR1 is SGHNT and CDR2 is YYREEE (reference sequence). The CDR3 loop spans 12 amino acids. The CDR3 reads CASSLGGIAGRF. In DNA, the CDR3 is TGTGCCAGCAGCTTGGGGGGCATAGCGGGTCGCTTC. The whole variable domain, filled in from reference TRBV5-4 and TRBJ2-7, reads ETGVTQSPTHLIKTRGQQVTLRCSSQSGHNTVSWYQQALGQGPQFIFQYYREEENGRGNFPPRFSGLQFPNYSSELNVNALELDDSALYLCASSLGGIAGRFGPGTRLTVT.

The chain combines TRBV29-1 with TRBJ1-2; D remains ambiguous. CDR1 and CDR2 from the germline V gene are SQVTM and ANQGSEA. With 5 bases removed from V and 4 bases from J, the gap between germline ends came to 14 bases. CDR3 size: 13 residues. CDR3 coding DNA: TGCAGCGTTTCACCCGGGAAGAGCTATGGCTACACCTTC. As protein: CSVSPGKSYGYTF.

This clone has only one observation. The chain has TRBV6-5 and TRBJ2-1; TRBD2 agrees at 12 bases. The CDR3 length is 15 residues. Germline V lookup: CDR1 MNHEY, CDR2 SVGAGI. V was pared by 6 bases and J by 0 bases, with 0 bases of the junction left unmatched. The CDR3 sequence is CASRLAGGSYNEQFF. The CDR3 nucleotides read TGTGCCAGCAGACTAGCGGGAGGCTCCTACAATGAGCAGTTCTTC.

With respect to this clone: At the DNA level, this CDR3 is encoded by other sequences in the same sample as well. This rearrangement joins TRBV19 to TRBJ2-6; D perhaps matches TRBD1 (6 bases). V lost 4 bases, J lost 4 bases, and 11 bases lay in between. The CDR3 is made up of 15 amino acids. CDR1 and CDR2 (germline): LNHDA, SQIVND (reference sequence). The CDR3 DNA is TGTGCCAGTAGTACAACAGGGCCAGGGGCCAACGTCCTGACTTTC. This sequence encodes CASSTTGPGANVLTF.

The chain uses TRBV28 and TRBJ1-4; D not resolved. Trimming removed 2 bases at V and 4 bases at J, with 14 bases between. The germline CDR1 and CDR2 sequences are MDHEN and SYDVKM. The CDR3 is 16 residues long. The CDR3 is CASSLIGAGRNEKLFF. DNA of the CDR3: TGTGCCAGCAGTTTAATAGGTGCCGGGCGTAATGAAAAACTGTTTTTT. The whole variable domain, filled in from reference TRBV28 and TRBJ1-4, reads DVKVTQSSRYLVKRTGEKVFLECVQDMDHENMFWYRQDPGLGLRLIYFSYDVKMKEKGDIPEGYSVSREKKERFSLILESASTNQTSMYLCASSLIGAGRNEKLFFGSGTQLSVL.

This clone was recorded only once. The genes are TRBV7-9 and TRBJ1-1, with 8 positions matching TRBD1. In germline, CDR1 is SEHNR, CDR2 FQNEAQ (reference sequence). Trimming cost V 1 base and J 5 bases; bases outside gene matches: 6. This CDR3 is built from 15 residues. The CDR3 loop reads CASSLDTGGKTEAFF. CDR3 nucleotide sequence: TGTGCCAGCAGCTTAGATACAGGGGGGAAGACTGAAGCTTTCTTT.

The DNA for the CDR3 is TGTGCCAGCAGTTTATGGACGGATTATGGCTACACCTTC. Protein product: CASSLWTDYGYTF. The chain uses TRBV28 and TRBJ1-2; D gene unclear. Germline values: CDR1 MDHEN, CDR2 SYDVKM. Trimming removed 0 bases at V and 5 bases at J, with 7 bases between. This CDR3 has 13 residues.

V and J are TRBV27 and TRBJ2-3, with 8 nucleotides matching TRBD2. Germline V lookup: CDR1 MNHEY, CDR2 SMNVEV (reference sequence). The CDR3 runs to 19 residues. After removal of 5 bases from V and 5 bases from J, the junction contained 21 bases not matched to a gene. CDR3 sequence reads: CASSLIRPGLGSEEDTQYF. CDR3 in DNA: TGTGCCAGCAGTCTGATCCGTCCGGGACTAGGGTCAGAGGAAGATACGCAGTATTTT.

There are a few counts of this clone. This rearrangement joins TRBV2 to TRBJ1-5; D gene unclear. Trimming took 6 bases from V and 6 from J, leaving 9 bases between them. Germline CDR1 and CDR2: SNHLY and FYNNEI. CDR3 length: 12 amino acids. The CDR3 loop is CASSRGIQPQHF. CDR3 nucleotides: TGTGCCAGCAGCCGGGGAATTCAGCCCCAGCATTTT.

The V call is TRBV5-4, the J call TRBJ1-4, with 11 bases fitting TRBD1. V lost 3 bases to trimming and J lost 8 bases; unmatched junction nucleotides: 9. Germline V gene sequence: CDR1 SGHNT, CDR2 YYREEE (reference sequence). This CDR3 spans 16 amino acids. CDR3 nucleotides: TGTGCCAGCAGCTCCCATGGACAGGGGGCTTGGGAAAAACTGTTTTTT. It is translated as CASSSHGQGAWEKLFF.

The V gene is TRBV12-5, the J gene TRBJ1-1; D is perhaps TRBD1 (5 bases). Germline V gene sequence: CDR1 LGHNT, CDR2 FRNRAP. The V end lost 0 bases, the J end lost 6 bases, and 14 bases lay between the germline ends. There are 15 residues in the CDR3. The CDR3 is CASGLVMGGAAEAFF. The CDR3 DNA is TGTGCTAGTGGTTTGGTAATGGGCGGGGCGGCTGAAGCTTTCTTT.

The CDR3 loop is CASSPVRSTDTQYF. CDR3 in DNA: TGTGCCAGCAGCCCGGTGAGAAGCACAGATACGCAGTATTTT. J is TRBJ2-3 and V is TRBV7-7; D remains unclear. This CDR3 region has 14 residues. The germline V and J ends were trimmed by 5 bases and 0 bases, with 9 bases remaining between them. Germline CDR1 and CDR2: SSHAT and FNYEAQ (reference sequence). Drawing the rest from reference TRBV7-7 and TRBJ2-3, the complete variable domain is GAGVSQSPRYKVTKRGQDVTLRCDPISSHATLYWYQQALGQGPEFLTYFNYEAQPDKSGLPSDRFSAERPEGSISTLTIQRTEQRDSAMYRCASSPVRSTDTQYFGPGTRLTVL.

The rearrangement uses TRBV5-1 and TRBJ2-5, with TRBD2 as a possible D gene (6 bases). The length of the CDR3 is 16 residues. Germline V lookup: CDR1 SGHRS, CDR2 YFSETQ. V was pared by 4 bases and J by 4 bases, with 20 bases between. The chain's CDR3 is CASSPAGRSLGETQYF. Here the CDR3 DNA reads TGCGCCAGCAGCCCGGCGGGGCGTTCTCTCGGAGAGACCCAGTACTTC.

This chain uses TRBV18 with TRBJ2-1, with 10 bases fitting TRBD2. The junction had 3 bases not matched to a gene; V was cut back by 3 bases and J by 7 bases. Germline CDR1 reads KGHSH; CDR2 reads LQKENI. The CDR3 consists of 14 residues. The DNA of the CDR3 is TGTGCCAGCTCACCCACAGCGGGAGGGAATGAGCAGTTCTTC. Translation gives CASSPTAGGNEQFF.

V usage is TRBV28 and J usage is TRBJ1-5, with D unresolved. Trimming removed 3 bases from V and 12 bases from J, with 12 bases in between. Germline lookup yields CDR1 MDHEN and CDR2 SYDVKM. This CDR3 is 12 amino acids long. The CDR3 is CASSLTQPYQHF. As DNA, the CDR3 is TGTGCCAGCAGTTTGACCCAACCTTACCAGCATTTT.

This clone has just one count. The genes are TRBV6-6 and TRBJ1-1; D call uncertain. V was cut by 5 bases and J by 1 base, with 14 bases left in between. CDR3 length equals 15 residues. Germline assignment: CDR1 MNHNY and CDR2 SVGAGI (reference sequence). The chain's CDR3 is CASSPAQLGNTEAFF. The CDR3 bases are TGTGCCAGCAGTCCCGCCCAACTAGGGAACACTGAAGCTTTCTTT.

The chain has TRBV28 and TRBJ1-1; the D gene is possibly TRBD1 (6 bases). The CDR3 is made up of 14 amino acids. Germline-derived CDR1 and CDR2 are MDHEN and SYDVKM. The germline V and J ends were trimmed by 3 bases and 5 bases, with 13 bases remaining between them. CDR3 loop: CASSFRGGETEAFF. The CDR3 bases are TGTGCCAGCAGTTTTAGGGGGGGTGAGACTGAAGCTTTCTTT. Together with reference TRBV28 and TRBJ1-1, the CDR3 gives the full variable domain: DVKVTQSSRYLVKRTGEKVFLECVQDMDHENMFWYRQDPGLGLRLIYFSYDVKMKEKGDIPEGYSVSREKKERFSLILESASTNQTSMYLCASSFRGGETEAFFGQGTRLTVV.

This clone is labeled as large. The same CDR3 arises from other DNA sequences in this sample as well. V usage is TRBV6-5 and J usage is TRBJ2-7, with TRBD1 matching 7 bases. V lost 2 bases, J lost 1 base, and 5 bases stayed unmatched. Germline V gene lookup returns CDR1 MNHEY and CDR2 SVGAGI. The CDR3 runs 15 residues. CDR3 in DNA: TGTGCCAGCAGTTACGAAGCAGGGGGTTCCTACGAGCAGTACTTC. Residues: CASSYEAGGSYEQYF.